The 23 T cell receptor beta chains given below trace back to one sample, sequenced in a study of cytomegalovirus exposure and HLA in healthy donors. The PCR had 60 Vbeta and 13 Jbeta primers. Produced via immunoSEQ multiplex PCR; TCRdb's table is partial and in-frame only. The sample records under 130,000 clones, 60% to 70% being singletons. The specimen sequenced was PBMCs. The receptor set was obtained from a man between 25 and 39 years old in good health and CMV-seropositive.

This sequence joins TRBV6-4 and TRBJ1-5, with a tentative D call TRBD1 (5 bases). V was trimmed by 0 bases and J by 6 bases, leaving 12 bases between them. CDR3 length: 15 residues. Per the germline V gene, CDR1 is MRHNA and CDR2 is SNTAGT. CDR3 protein: CASSDSNQGCQPQHF. The CDR3 coding sequence is TGTGCCAGCAGTGACTCCAATCAGGGCTGTCAGCCCCAGCATTTT.

To note about this clone: A junction boundary mismatches the germline segment, possibly from a read error. The chain couples TRBV4-1 to TRBJ1-3; maybe TRBD1 (6 bases). CDR1 and CDR2 (germline): MGHRA, YSYEKL. The CDR3 runs to 15 residues. CDR3 amino acids: CARSQYQGLGNTIYF. In nucleotides, the CDR3 is TGCGCCCGCAGCCAATATCAGGGGCTGGGAAACACCATATATTTT.

This clone was seen just once. CDR3 coding DNA: TGTGCCAGCAGCCCCAGGGGGGAGCAAGAGACCCAGTACTTC. Translation gives CASSPRGEQETQYF. The genes are TRBV9 and TRBJ2-5; D is possibly TRBD1 (7 bases). V shed 4 bases and J shed 2 bases, with 12 bases lying between them. Germline values: CDR1 SGDLS, CDR2 YYNGEE. The CDR3 covers 14 residues.

The CDR3 DNA sequence: TGCGCCAGCAGCTTGGAGGGACAGGGGAAAAATAATTCACCCCTCCACTTT. Protein: CASSLEGQGKNNSPLHF. The J gene is TRBJ1-6, the V gene TRBV5-1, with 10 bases identical to TRBD1. The CDR3 extends over 17 amino acids. CDR1 is SGHRS and CDR2 is YFSETQ in the germline V gene. With 0 bases clipped from V and 5 bases from J, the junction kept 5 bases outside the gene matches.

The rearrangement joins TRBV6-1 to TRBJ2-7, with 8 bases matching TRBD1. This CDR3 comprises 14 residues. V shed 2 bases and J 3 bases; nucleotides not matched to a gene: 3. Germline CDR1 MNHNS, CDR2 SASEGT. For the CDR3, the DNA is TGTGCCAGCAGTGAACAAGGACAGGGCTACGAGCAGTACTTC. Its translation: CASSEQGQGYEQYF.

The chain couples TRBV18 to TRBJ2-1, with D perhaps matching TRBD2 (5 bases). Deletions cut 0 bases from V and 9 bases from J, with 15 bases between. The CDR3 sequence is 15 residues long. Looked up from germline, CDR1 is KGHSH and CDR2 is LQKENI. The CDR3 protein is CASSPPEDPRGEQFF. The DNA for the CDR3 is TGTGCCAGCTCACCACCGGAAGACCCCCGGGGTGAGCAGTTCTTC.

The genes are TRBV9 and TRBJ2-5, with 13 nucleotides matching TRBD2. The CDR3 is 16 residues long. Germline-derived CDR1 and CDR2 are SGDLS and YYNGEE. J lost 5 bases, V lost 4 bases, and 8 bases had no gene match. CDR3 loop: CASSFQLAGGLETQYF. The CDR3 DNA sequence: TGTGCCAGCAGCTTTCAACTAGCGGGGGGGCTGGAGACCCAGTACTTC.

CDR3 region: CAWTGGESSTGELFF. Here the CDR3 DNA reads TGTGCCTGGACCGGGGGGGAGAGTTCCACCGGGGAGCTGTTTTTT. This chain uses TRBV30 with TRBJ2-2, with TRBD2 matching over 8 bases. J gave up 4 bases and V 4 bases, and 8 bases lay outside the gene matches. The CDR3 is 15 amino acids. CDR1 is GTSNPN and CDR2 is SVGIG in the germline V gene (reference sequence).

This clone was found a few times. The genes are TRBV7-3 and TRBJ1-1; no clear D gene. The V gene lost 5 bases and the J gene lost 1 base, with 8 bases spanning the gap. The V gene's germline CDR1 is SGHTA and CDR2 FQGTGA. The CDR3 is 13 amino acids. CDR3 nucleotide sequence: TGTGCCAGCAGCACGGACTCGAACACTGAAGCTTTCTTT. It codes for CASSTDSNTEAFF.

V usage is TRBV27 and J usage is TRBJ1-5; D remains ambiguous. This CDR3 has 12 amino acids. Germline V gene lookup returns CDR1 MNHEY and CDR2 SMNVEV (reference sequence). This CDR3 is CGTGYSNQPQHF. CDR3 sequence (DNA): TGTGGTACGGGGTATAGCAATCAGCCCCAGCATTTT.

The chain employs TRBV29-1 and TRBJ2-3; no clear D gene. The V gene lost 7 bases and the J gene lost 4 bases, with 15 bases spanning the gap. The CDR3 loop spans 13 amino acids. Germline lookup yields CDR1 SQVTM and CDR2 ANQGSEA. DNA for the CDR3: TGCAGCGGCGCATTATTTGGAGCAGATACGCAGTATTTT. This translates into CSGALFGADTQYF.

The chain recombines TRBV5-1 with TRBJ2-5; no clear D. Germline V lookup: CDR1 SGHRS, CDR2 YFSETQ. The CDR3 contains 14 residues. The V and J ends lost 2 bases and 0 bases respectively, with 8 bases between them. The CDR3: CASSFLSDQETQYF. In DNA form, the CDR3 reads TGCGCCAGCAGCTTCTTATCGGACCAAGAGACCCAGTACTTC.

The chain combines TRBV5-6 with TRBJ2-7, with a tentative D call TRBD2 (5 bases). The V and J ends lost 2 bases and 7 bases respectively, with 10 bases between them. CDR3 length equals 12 residues. Germline V lookup: CDR1 SGHDT, CDR2 YYEEEE. CDR3 amino acids: CASSFYSGEQYF. The CDR3 DNA reads as TGTGCCAGCAGCTTCTACTCGGGGGAGCAGTACTTC.

The V gene is TRBV21-1, the J gene TRBJ2-7; the tabulated D call, TRBD1, remains unverified against the DNA. TRBV21-1 is assigned pseudogene status. CDR3 length: 15 amino acids. The CDR3 is CASSPKRQGAYEQYF. The DNA for the CDR3 is TGTGCCAGCAGCCCCAAAAGACAGGGGGCGTACGAGCAGTACTTC.

This chain links TRBV11-3 with TRBJ2-7; D ambiguous. The CDR3 spans 13 residues. Germline V gene lookup returns CDR1 SGHNT and CDR2 YENEEA. Trimming took off 4 bases at V and 2 bases at J, with 9 bases between the two ends. CDR3 coding DNA: TGTGCCAGCAGCTCGACACCTGCCTACGAGCAGTACTTC. Encoded protein: CASSSTPAYEQYF.

The gene calls are TRBV11-2 and TRBJ1-6; D is undetermined. CDR1 and CDR2 from the germline V gene are SGHAT and FQNNGV. CDR3 length: 15 amino acids. V lost 5 bases to trimming and J lost 1 base, with 9 bases between them. CDR3 nucleotide sequence: TGTGCCAGCAGCCCGCCGGGATCCTATAATTCACCCCTCCACTTT. Its protein is CASSPPGSYNSPLHF.

The rearrangement joins TRBV29-1 to TRBJ2-7; 8 bases map to TRBD1. Germline loops: CDR1 SQVTM, CDR2 ANQGSEA. This CDR3 is 14 amino acids long. J gave up 3 bases and V 7 bases, and 11 bases lay outside the gene matches. CDR3 in amino acids: CSADPGQVFYEQYF. CDR3 in DNA: TGCAGCGCCGACCCGGGACAGGTCTTCTACGAGCAGTACTTC.

This clone has only one observation. The chain recombines TRBV11-3 with TRBJ2-5; TRBD2 matches 9 bases. V trimming: 1 base; J trimming: 4 bases; junction bases outside the gene matches: 4. CDR1 and CDR2 from the germline V gene are SGHNT and YENEEA. The CDR3 consists of 15 residues. The CDR3 DNA follows: TGTGCCAGCAGCTTAGGCGGCGGGGGGGGAGAGACCCAGTACTTC. Protein sequence: CASSLGGGGGETQYF.

The V call is TRBV5-7, the J call TRBJ1-1; 7 bases match TRBD1. TRBV5-7 is an open reading frame, and its role is uncertain. There are 15 residues in the CDR3. V lost 2 bases, J lost 5 bases, and 9 bases stayed unmatched. DNA of the CDR3: TGTGCCAGCAGCTTAGGTATGAGGGGGCCAACTGAAGCTTTCTTT. Encoded protein: CASSLGMRGPTEAFF.

This clone was picked up a small number of times. One end of the junction varies from germline; a read error may be responsible. The chain has TRBV7-9 and TRBJ2-1; 7 nucleotides line up with TRBD2. The CDR3 contains 14 residues. Germline CDR1 and CDR2: SEHNR and FQNEAQ (reference sequence). CDR3 bases: TGTTCCAGCAGCTACACCCGACTAGCAGGCGAGCAGTTCTTC. Protein product: CSSSYTRLAGEQFF. Full variable domain (outside the CDR3, taken from reference TRBV7-9 and TRBJ2-1): DTGVSQNPRHKITKRGQNVTFRCDPISEHNRLYWYRQTLGQGPEFLTYFQNEAQLEKSRLLSDRFSAERPKGSFSTLEIQRTEQGDSAMYLCSSSYTRLAGEQFFGPGTRLTVL.

The chain is built from TRBV5-6 and TRBJ2-6; no reliable D call. CDR3 length equals 13 residues. Trimming left V 4 bases short and J 4 bases short, with 6 bases between. CDR1 and CDR2 (germline): SGHDT, YYEEEE. CDR3 sequence (DNA): TGTGCCAGCAGCGAACTGGGGGCCAACGTCCTGACTTTC. It yields the protein CASSELGANVLTF.

This clone has just a few counts. Its ends do not fully match the called genes, so a read error is possible. The genes are TRBV19 and TRBJ1-4; no definite D call. Germline V gene sequence: CDR1 LNHDA, CDR2 SQIVND (reference sequence). The CDR3 contains 14 residues. The CDR3 DNA follows: TGTGCCAGTAGTCTAGACGCACTGCGGGAAAAACTGTTTTTT. Protein: CASSLDALREKLFF.

In DNA form, the CDR3 reads TGTGCCAGCAGCGGTTACAGGGGGCGCTACGAGCAGTACTTC. Amino acids: CASSGYRGRYEQYF. V gene TRBV7-9 combines with J gene TRBJ2-7; 9 bases agree with TRBD1. This CDR3 has 14 residues. CDR1 and CDR2 (germline): SEHNR, FQNEAQ (reference sequence). The V and J ends lost 5 bases and 3 bases, in that order; junction bases with no gene match: 5.